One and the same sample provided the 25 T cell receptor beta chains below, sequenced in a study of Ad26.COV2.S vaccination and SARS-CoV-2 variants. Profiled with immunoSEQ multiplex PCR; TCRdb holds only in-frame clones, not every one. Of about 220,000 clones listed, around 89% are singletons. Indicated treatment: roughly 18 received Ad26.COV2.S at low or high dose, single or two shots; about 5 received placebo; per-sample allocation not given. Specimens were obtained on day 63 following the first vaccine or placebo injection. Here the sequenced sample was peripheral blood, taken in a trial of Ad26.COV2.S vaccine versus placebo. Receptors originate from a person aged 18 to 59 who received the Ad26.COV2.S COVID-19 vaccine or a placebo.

The DNA for the CDR3 is TGTGCCAGCAACGGACAGTTTCAAGAGACCCAGTACTTC. As protein: CASNGQFQETQYF. This chain joins TRBV6-5 and TRBJ2-5, with D possibly TRBD1 on 6 matching bases. The CDR3 has 13 amino acids. Trimming stripped 7 bases from V and 2 bases from J, with 11 bases between. Germline V gene data show CDR1 as MNHEY and CDR2 as SVGAGI.

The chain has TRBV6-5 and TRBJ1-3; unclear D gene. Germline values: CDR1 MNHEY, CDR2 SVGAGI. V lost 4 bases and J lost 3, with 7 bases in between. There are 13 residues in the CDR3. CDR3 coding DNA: TGTGCCAGCAGTTTGACGCATGGAAACACCATATATTTT. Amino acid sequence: CASSLTHGNTIYF.

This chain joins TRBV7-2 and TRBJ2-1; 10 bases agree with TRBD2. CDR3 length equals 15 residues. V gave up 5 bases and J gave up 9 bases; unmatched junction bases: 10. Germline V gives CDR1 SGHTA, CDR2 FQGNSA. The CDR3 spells CASSTNLAGVGEQFF. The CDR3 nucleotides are TGTGCCAGCAGCACAAACCTAGCGGGAGTCGGTGAGCAGTTCTTC.

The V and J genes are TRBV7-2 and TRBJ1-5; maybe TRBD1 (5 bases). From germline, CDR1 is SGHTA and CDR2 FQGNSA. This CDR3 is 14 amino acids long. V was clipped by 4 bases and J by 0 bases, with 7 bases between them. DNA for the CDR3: TGTGCCAGCAGCTGGGGGGTTAGCAATCAGCCCCAGCATTTT. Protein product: CASSWGVSNQPQHF.

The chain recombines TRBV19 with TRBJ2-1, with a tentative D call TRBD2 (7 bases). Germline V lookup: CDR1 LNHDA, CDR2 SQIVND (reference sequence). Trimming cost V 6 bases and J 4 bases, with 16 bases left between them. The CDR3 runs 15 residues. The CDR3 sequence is CASSLGGVVYNEQFF. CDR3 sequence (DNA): TGTGCCAGTAGCCTAGGGGGGGTTGTGTACAATGAGCAGTTCTTC.

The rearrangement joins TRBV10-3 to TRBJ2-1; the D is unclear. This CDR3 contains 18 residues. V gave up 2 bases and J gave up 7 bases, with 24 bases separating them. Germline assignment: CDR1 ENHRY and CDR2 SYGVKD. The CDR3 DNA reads TGTGCCATCAGTGAGAGGGCAACGCCGCTGATTCTAGGGAATGAGCAGTTCTTC. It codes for CAISERATPLILGNEQFF.

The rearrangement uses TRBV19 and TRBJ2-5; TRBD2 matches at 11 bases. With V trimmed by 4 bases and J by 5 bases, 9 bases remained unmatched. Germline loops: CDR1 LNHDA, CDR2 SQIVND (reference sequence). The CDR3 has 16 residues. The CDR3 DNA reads TGTGCCAGTAGTAAACTAGCGGGGGCGCCAACCGAGACCCAGTACTTC. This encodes CASSKLAGAPTETQYF.

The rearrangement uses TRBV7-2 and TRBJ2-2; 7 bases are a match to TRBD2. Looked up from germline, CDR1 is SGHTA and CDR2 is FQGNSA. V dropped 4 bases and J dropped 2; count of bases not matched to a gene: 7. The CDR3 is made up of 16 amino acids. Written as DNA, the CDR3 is TGTGCCAGCAGCTCCCAAGCGGGACTAAACACCGGGGAGCTGTTTTTT. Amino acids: CASSSQAGLNTGELFF.

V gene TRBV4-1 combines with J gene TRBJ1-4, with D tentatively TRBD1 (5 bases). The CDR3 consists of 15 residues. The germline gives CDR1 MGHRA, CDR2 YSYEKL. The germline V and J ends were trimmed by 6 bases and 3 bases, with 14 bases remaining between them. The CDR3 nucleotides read TGCGCCAGCAGATGGGACGGCAGCCCTAATGAAAAACTGTTTTTT. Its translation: CASRWDGSPNEKLFF.

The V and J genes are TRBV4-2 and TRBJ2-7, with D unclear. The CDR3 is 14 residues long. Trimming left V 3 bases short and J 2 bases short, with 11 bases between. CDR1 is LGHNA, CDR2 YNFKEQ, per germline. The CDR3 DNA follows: TGTGCCAGCAGCCATACATCCTTACCCTACGAGCAGTACTTC. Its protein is CASSHTSLPYEQYF.

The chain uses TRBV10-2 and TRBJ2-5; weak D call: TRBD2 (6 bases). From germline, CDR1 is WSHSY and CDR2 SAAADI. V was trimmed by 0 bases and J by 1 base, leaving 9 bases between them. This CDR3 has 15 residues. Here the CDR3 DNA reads TGCGCCAGCAGTGAGTCGTCGGGACTCCAAGAGACCCAGTACTTC. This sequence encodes CASSESSGLQETQYF.

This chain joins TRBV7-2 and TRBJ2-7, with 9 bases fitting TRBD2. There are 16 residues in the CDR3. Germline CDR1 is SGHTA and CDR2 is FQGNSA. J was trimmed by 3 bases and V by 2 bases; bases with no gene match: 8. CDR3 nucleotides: TGTGCCAGCAGCTTATACGCGGGAGGGAGGGGCTACGAGCAGTACTTC. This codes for CASSLYAGGRGYEQYF.

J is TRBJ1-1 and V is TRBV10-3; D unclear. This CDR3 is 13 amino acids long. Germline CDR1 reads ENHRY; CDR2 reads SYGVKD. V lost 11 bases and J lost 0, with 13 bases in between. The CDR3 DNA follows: TGTGCCGTAGGCGATATTGTGAACACTGAAGCTTTCTTT. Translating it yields CAVGDIVNTEAFF.

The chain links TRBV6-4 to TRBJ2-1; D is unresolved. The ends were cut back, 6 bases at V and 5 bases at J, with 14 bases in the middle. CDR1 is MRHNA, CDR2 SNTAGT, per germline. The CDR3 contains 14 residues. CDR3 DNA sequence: TGTGCCAGCAGCCCAGCCCTAGAGAACAATGAGCAGTTCTTC. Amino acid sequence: CASSPALENNEQFF.

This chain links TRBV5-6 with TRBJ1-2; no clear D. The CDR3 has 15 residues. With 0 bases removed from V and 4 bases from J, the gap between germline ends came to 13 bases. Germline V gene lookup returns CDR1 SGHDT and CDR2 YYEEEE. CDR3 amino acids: CASSLEDVGGYGYTF. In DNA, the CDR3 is TGTGCCAGCAGCTTGGAGGATGTGGGAGGCTATGGCTACACCTTC.

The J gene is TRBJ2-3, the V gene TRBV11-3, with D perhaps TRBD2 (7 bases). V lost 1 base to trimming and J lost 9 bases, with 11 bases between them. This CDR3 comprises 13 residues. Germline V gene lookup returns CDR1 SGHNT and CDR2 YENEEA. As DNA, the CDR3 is TGTGCCAGCAGCTTAGTCGAGGGGGGGACGCAGTATTTT. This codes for CASSLVEGGTQYF.

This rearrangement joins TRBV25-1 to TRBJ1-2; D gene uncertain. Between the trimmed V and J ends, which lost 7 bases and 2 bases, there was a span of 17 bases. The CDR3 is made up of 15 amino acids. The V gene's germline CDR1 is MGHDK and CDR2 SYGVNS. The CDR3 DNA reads TGTGCCAGCACCCTAGAGAAGGGTGGGAACTATGGCTACACCTTC. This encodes CASTLEKGGNYGYTF.

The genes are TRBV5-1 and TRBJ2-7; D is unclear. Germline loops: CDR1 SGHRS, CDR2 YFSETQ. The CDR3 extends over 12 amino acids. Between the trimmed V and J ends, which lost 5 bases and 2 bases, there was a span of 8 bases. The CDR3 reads CASRGTAYEQYF. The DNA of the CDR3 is TGCGCCAGCAGGGGCACCGCCTACGAGCAGTACTTC.

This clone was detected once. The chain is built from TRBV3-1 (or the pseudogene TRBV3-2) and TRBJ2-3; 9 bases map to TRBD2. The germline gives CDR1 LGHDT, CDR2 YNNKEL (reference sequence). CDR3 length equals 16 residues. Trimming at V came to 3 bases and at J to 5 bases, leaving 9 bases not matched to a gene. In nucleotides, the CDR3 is TGTGCCAGCAGCCAGGGGACTAGCCGACTAGTAGATACGCAGTATTTT. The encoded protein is CASSQGTSRLVDTQYF.

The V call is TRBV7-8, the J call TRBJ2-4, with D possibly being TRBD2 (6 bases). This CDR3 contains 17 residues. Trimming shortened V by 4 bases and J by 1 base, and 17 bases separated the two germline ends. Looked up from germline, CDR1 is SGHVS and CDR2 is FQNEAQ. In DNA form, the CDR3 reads TGTGCCAGCAGCTCGTCGGGGGAAGCCCGGGCCAAAAACATTCAGTACTTC. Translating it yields CASSSSGEARAKNIQYF.

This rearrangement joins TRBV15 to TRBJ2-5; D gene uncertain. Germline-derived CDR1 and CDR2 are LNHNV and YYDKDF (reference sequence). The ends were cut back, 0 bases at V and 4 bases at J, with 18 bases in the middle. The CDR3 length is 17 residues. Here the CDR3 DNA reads TGTGCCACCAGCAGAGAGATTTCGCCAGAATCTCTAGAGACCCAGTACTTC. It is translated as CATSREISPESLETQYF.

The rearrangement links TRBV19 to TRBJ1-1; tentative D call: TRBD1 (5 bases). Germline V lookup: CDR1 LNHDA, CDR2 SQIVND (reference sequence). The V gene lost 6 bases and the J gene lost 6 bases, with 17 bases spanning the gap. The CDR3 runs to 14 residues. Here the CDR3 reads CASSPLGPGSEAFF. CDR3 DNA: TGTGCCAGTAGCCCCCTGGGGCCTGGATCTGAAGCTTTCTTT. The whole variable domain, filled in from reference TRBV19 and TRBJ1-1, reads DGGITQSPKYLFRKEGQNVTLSCEQNLNHDAMYWYRQDPGQGLRLIYYSQIVNDFQKGDIAEGYSVSREKKESFPLTVTSAQKNPTAFYLCASSPLGPGSEAFFGQGTRLTVV.

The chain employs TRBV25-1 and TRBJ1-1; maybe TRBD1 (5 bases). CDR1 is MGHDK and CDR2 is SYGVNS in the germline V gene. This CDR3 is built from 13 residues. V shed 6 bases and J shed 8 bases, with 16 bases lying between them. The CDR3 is CASRFSGTPEAFF. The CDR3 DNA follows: TGTGCCAGCAGGTTTTCCGGGACCCCCGAAGCTTTCTTT.

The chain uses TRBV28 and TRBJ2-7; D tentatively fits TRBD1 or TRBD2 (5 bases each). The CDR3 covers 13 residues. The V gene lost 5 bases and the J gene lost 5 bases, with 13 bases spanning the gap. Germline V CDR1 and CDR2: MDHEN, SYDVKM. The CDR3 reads CASSMTSGHEQYF. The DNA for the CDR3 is TGTGCCAGCAGTATGACCTCGGGGCACGAGCAGTACTTC.

For the CDR3, the DNA is TGTGCCAGCAGTACTAGACAGCAGCCCCAGCATTTT. This translates into CASSTRQQPQHF. This chain connects TRBV28 to TRBJ1-5; possibly TRBD1 for D (5 bases). CDR3 length: 12 residues. Germline V gives CDR1 MDHEN, CDR2 SYDVKM. Trimming shortened V by 5 bases and J by 7 bases, and 9 bases separated the two germline ends.